This T cell receptor (beta chain) was identified in a study of blood T cell repertoires in COVID-19. Only in-frame clones appear in the TCRdb table, and some are missing; sequencing was by immunoSEQ multiplex PCR. Of tens of thousands of clones detected, approximately 82% appear once; the ten largest clones hold about 20%. The CDR3 totals 18 residues. J gave up 7 bases and V 2 bases, and 19 bases lay outside the gene matches. The germline gives CDR1 SGHAT, CDR2 FQNNGV. V usage is TRBV11-2 and J usage is TRBJ1-1, with 7 bases fitting TRBD1. The source material was peripheral blood. The sequence was collected from an elderly woman with acute or convalescent COVID-19. CDR3 nucleotide sequence: TGTGCCAGCAGCTTATTCGCCGACAGGGCGGTTGATAGGATTGAAGCTTTCTTT. Amino acids: CASSLFADRAVDRIEAFF. Based on the CDR3 plus reference TRBV11-2 and TRBJ1-1, the full variable domain is EAGVAQSPRYKIIEKRQSVAFWCNPISGHATLYWYQQILGQGPKLLIQFQNNGVVDDSQLPKDRFSAERLKGVDSTLKIQPAKLEDSAVYLCASSLFADRAVDRIEAFFGQGTRLTVV.